This T cell receptor beta chain was retrieved from a study of blood T cell repertoires in COVID-19 (dated by TCRdb to 2018 to 2021). For the wider study: Samples from collaborators originated in the United States, Italy and Spain and spanned both the acute and convalescent phases of COVID-19. The prospective study material was composed of cDNA or gDNA derived from T cells, B-cell-depleted T cells, or PBMCs. The dataset comprised deeply sampled blood TCRbeta repertoires from subjects exposed to, actively infected with, or recovered from COVID-19. A freely available public database, intended as a resource for researchers studying the immune response to SARS-CoV-2, is where the repertoires were released. The samples were drawn from the first 160 participants of the ongoing ImmuneRACE study and from 1,254 subjects provided by 6 global collaborators. Nearly every sample came with metadata listing a de-identified subject ID, COVID-19 status, age in years and sex. Where available, HLA class I and class II types were taken from metadata supplied by the sample provider and were not determined by assay-based typing.

The research as a whole found: Clinical and demographic metadata were provided uncurated, with the amount varying by source and participant.

Enrolling through a virtual design, the prospective study's participants ranged in age from roughly 18 to 100 years and lived across more than 20 United States geographic areas. Cohort assignment in the prospective study relied on participant-reported clinical history from a screening survey and a study questionnaire. Recovered participants in ImmuneRACE Cohort 3 were defined by two consecutive negative NP/OP PCR tests, clearance by a healthcare professional, or resolution of symptoms. In the prospective study, mobile phlebotomists collected whole blood, serum and a nasopharyngeal or oropharyngeal swab from each participant. Prospective study participants could optionally give additional blood draws and questionnaires over a roughly two-month period. Before DNA extraction, blood samples from the prospective study were shipped at room temperature or frozen. This clone was counted once. Its antigen specificity is not known. No much larger clone is present one base from it, and per-base qualities are unavailable.

The immunoSEQ Assay, a bias-controlled multiplex PCR, was used to amplify TCRbeta CDR3 regions from genomic DNA. Turning to the authors' computational methods: Nucleated cell counts per sample were estimated from amplification of reference gene primers within the assay. To quantify the absolute abundance of each unique TCRbeta CDR3 rearrangement, sequence reads were collapsed and filtered. Productive Simpson clonality was computed per sample as the square root of Simpson's diversity index over productive rearrangements. TCRdb stores this immuneACCESS table with in-frame sequences only. Part of the clones is absent; in the studies checked, under half of the shortfall reflects unresolved V genes, and no reason is known for the rest. V, J and clone size reflect that table, while D and trimming were determined from the DNA. This sample holds hundreds of thousands of clones; 80% to 90% were observed only once. The leading ten clones occupy over 0.95% of the sample.

The CDR3, from cysteine to phenylalanine, totals 16 residues. Of all the DNA, just the CDR3 is kept, 48 bases in frame from base 1. From the germline V gene (reference sequence), CDR1 is SEHNR and CDR2 is FQNEAQ. V loses 1 base of germline sequence and J loses 7 bases, and the interval between the two ends is 19 bases. Sequencing input: PBMCs or T cells enriched from blood (not recorded which). The TCR comes from a man in his late teens or twenties who had recovered from COVID-19. The chain joins TRBV7-9 to TRBJ1-1; the D gene cannot be resolved reliably. The base sequence is TGTGCCAGCAGCTTAGTTCTCATGGGTCAGCGAGATGAAGCTTTCTTT. This translates into CASSLVLMGQRDEAFF. This CDR3, with the reference TRBV7-9 and TRBJ1-1 proteins standing in past its ends, gives the full variable domain DTGVSQNPRHKITKRGQNVTFRCDPISEHNRLYWYRQTLGQGPEFLTYFQNEAQLEKSRLLSDRFSAERPKGSFSTLEIQRTEQGDSAMYLCASSLVLMGQRDEAFFGQGTRLTVV.